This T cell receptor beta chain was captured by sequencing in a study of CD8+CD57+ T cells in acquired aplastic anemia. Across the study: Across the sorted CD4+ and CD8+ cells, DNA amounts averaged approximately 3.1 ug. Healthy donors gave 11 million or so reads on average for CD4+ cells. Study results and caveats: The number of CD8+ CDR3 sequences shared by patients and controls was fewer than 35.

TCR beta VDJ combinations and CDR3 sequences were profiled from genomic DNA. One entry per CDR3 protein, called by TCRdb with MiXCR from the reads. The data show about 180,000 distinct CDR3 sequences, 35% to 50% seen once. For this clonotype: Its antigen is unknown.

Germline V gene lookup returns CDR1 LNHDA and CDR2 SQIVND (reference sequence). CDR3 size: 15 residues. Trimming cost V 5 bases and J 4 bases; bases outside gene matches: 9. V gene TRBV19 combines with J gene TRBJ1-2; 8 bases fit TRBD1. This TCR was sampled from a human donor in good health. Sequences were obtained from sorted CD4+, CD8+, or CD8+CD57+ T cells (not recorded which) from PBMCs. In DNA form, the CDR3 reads TGTGCCAGTAGTCCTAACAGGGGGACCTTCTATGGCTACACCTTC. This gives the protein CASSPNRGTFYGYTF.